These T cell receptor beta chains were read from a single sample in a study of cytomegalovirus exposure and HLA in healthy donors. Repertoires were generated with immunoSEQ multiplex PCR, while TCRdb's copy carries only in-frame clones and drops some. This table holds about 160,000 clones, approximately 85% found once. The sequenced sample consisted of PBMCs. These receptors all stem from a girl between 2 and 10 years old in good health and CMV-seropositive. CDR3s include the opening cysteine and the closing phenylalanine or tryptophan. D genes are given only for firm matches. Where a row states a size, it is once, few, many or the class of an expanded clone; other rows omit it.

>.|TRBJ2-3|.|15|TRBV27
TGTGCCAGCCGACGCATGACCGGGGGTGTGGATACGCAGTATTTT
CASRRMTGGVDTQYF
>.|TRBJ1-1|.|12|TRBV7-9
TGTGCCAGCAGCTTAGGGGCGAATGAAGCTTTCTTT
CASSLGANEAFF
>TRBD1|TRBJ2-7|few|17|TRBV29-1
TGCAGCGTTGAAGGAATTGCAAGTTCCGGGACAGGGAACGAGCAGTACTTC
CSVEGIASSGTGNEQYF
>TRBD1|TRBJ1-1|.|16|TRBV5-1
TGCGCCAGCACTTATTTGGGACAGGGAGGGAACACTGAAGCTTTCTTT
CASTYLGQGGNTEAFF
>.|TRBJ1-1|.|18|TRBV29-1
TGCAGCGTTGAAGTATCTCCTGTCGTTACAGGGTTGGGCACTGAAGCTTTCTTT
CSVEVSPVVTGLGTEAFF
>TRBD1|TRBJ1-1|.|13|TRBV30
TGTGCCTGGACCGGGACAGGGGTCTTTGAAGCTTTCTTT
CAWTGTGVFEAFF
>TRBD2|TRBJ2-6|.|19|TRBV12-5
TGTGCTAGTGGTCCTAGTGCGGGAGGCCTTAGCTCTGGGGCCAACGTCCTGACTTTC
CASGPSAGGLSSGANVLTF
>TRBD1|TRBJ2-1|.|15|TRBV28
TGTGCCAGCAGTTTATACGGACAGGGGAATAATGAGCAGTTCTTC
CASSLYGQGNNEQFF
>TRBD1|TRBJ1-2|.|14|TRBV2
TGTGCCAGCAGACGGACAGGGAATGCCTATGGCTACACCTTC
CASRRTGNAYGYTF
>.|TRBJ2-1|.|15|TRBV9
TGTGCCAGCAGCGGTACTTCCGGCGGCTACAATGAGCAGTTCTTC
CASSGTSGGYNEQFF
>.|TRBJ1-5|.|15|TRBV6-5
TGTGCCAGCAGTTACGCGCAGGGGAGCAATCAGCCCCAGCATTTT
CASSYAQGSNQPQHF
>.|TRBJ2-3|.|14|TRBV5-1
TGCGCCAGCGCCTCAGGGGGAGGTACAGATACGCAGTATTTT
CASASGGGTDTQYF
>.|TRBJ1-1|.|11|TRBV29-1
TGCAGCGTTGGGGACAATCTGGAAGCTTTCTTT
CSVGDNLEAFF